This is a list of T cell receptor beta chains from one sample in a study of OX40 agonist ivuxolimab in advanced cancers. Clones were read by immunoSEQ multiplex PCR, and TCRdb kept only the in-frame ones, dropping some. The sample holds 11,000 or so clones; 77% are singletons and the top ten take roughly 15%. The sequencing here drew on CD4+ or CD8+ T cells sorted from blood, taken in a trial of the OX40 agonist ivuxolimab. Receptor source: an adult with an advanced solid tumor such as melanoma, head and neck, liver or kidney cancer. CDR3s include the opening cysteine and the closing phenylalanine or tryptophan. The D gene is left open where the match is weak. Not all rows give a size; the values are once, few, many and, for expanded clones, a class.

j_call	clone_size	d_call	v_call	cdr3_length	cdr3_nt	cdr3_aa
TRBJ2-7	NA	TRBD2	TRBV7-2	15	TGTGCCAGCAGCTTAGTCTCTAGCGGAACCTACGAGCAGTACTTC	CASSLVSSGTYEQYF
TRBJ2-7	NA	NA	TRBV6-5	15	TGTGCCAGCAGAATAAACCCAGGGGAGTCCTACGAGCAGTACTTC	CASRINPGESYEQYF
TRBJ2-3	NA	NA	TRBV7-9	12	TGTGCCAGCAGCATCTGGGGAGATACGCAGTATTTT	CASSIWGDTQYF
TRBJ1-2	NA	TRBD1	TRBV5-8	12	TGTGCCAGCAGCCATGACAGGGGTGGCTACACCTTC	CASSHDRGGYTF
TRBJ2-3	NA	NA	TRBV7-9	13	TGTGCCAGCAGCTTACCCCTCGCAGATACGCAGTATTTT	CASSLPLADTQYF
TRBJ2-3	NA	NA	TRBV5-1	17	TGCGCCAGCAGCTTGGTTTCTACATCCCAGAACACAGATACGCAGTATTTT	CASSLVSTSQNTDTQYF
TRBJ2-5	NA	NA	TRBV6-5	15	TGTGCCAGCAGGGCTACTATCGAAGACCAAGAGACCCAGTACTTC	CASRATIEDQETQYF
TRBJ2-7	NA	TRBD2	TRBV19	16	TGTGCCAGTAGTTCGCCGGGACTAGCGGGAGTATATGAGCAGTACTTC	CASSSPGLAGVYEQYF
TRBJ2-7	NA	NA	TRBV6-1	13	TGTGCCAGCAGTGAGGCAGCTTCCTACGAGCAGTACTTC	CASSEAASYEQYF
TRBJ2-3	once	NA	TRBV21-1	15	TGTGCCAGCAGCAAAGGGACGGATTCCACAGATACGCAGTATTTT	CASSKGTDSTDTQYF
TRBJ2-1	NA	NA	TRBV9	15	TGTGCCAGCAGCCCCGGACGCCTCGGGTACAATGAGCAGTTCTTC	CASSPGRLGYNEQFF
TRBJ2-2	few	NA	TRBV5-4	13	TGTGCCAGCAGCTGGGGGGTACGCGGGGAGCTGTTTTTT	CASSWGVRGELFF
TRBJ2-1	NA	TRBD1	TRBV5-1	15	TGCGCCAGCAGCTTCTCCGGGACAGGTATCAATGAGCAGTTCTTC	CASSFSGTGINEQFF
TRBJ2-2	NA	TRBD1	TRBV4-1	14	TGCGCCAGCAAGGACAGGGGGGTTGGCGGGGAGCTGTTTTTT	CASKDRGVGGELFF
TRBJ2-1	NA	NA	TRBV5-4	13	TGTGCCAGCAGCCCACGTGGCTGGTTAGAGCAGTTCTTC	CASSPRGWLEQFF
TRBJ1-2	NA	NA	TRBV15	13	TGTGCCACCAGCAGAGATGTGGGGGACAAGTACACCTTC	CATSRDVGDKYTF
TRBJ1-2	NA	NA	TRBV5-5	14	TGTGCCAGCAGCTTGTATCTGGGGGCAGATGGCTACACCTTC	CASSLYLGADGYTF
TRBJ2-2	NA	NA	TRBV27	13	TGTGCCAGCAGTTTAGGGCGGACCGGGGAGCTGTTTTTT	CASSLGRTGELFF
TRBJ2-7	few	NA	TRBV6-4	15	TGTGCCAGCAGAGAAAGAGGGGCCAGCTCCTACGAGCAGTACTTC	CASRERGASSYEQYF
TRBJ1-3	NA	NA	TRBV7-9	16	TGTGCCAGCAGCACTGACAGAGCACCCTCTGGAAACACCATATATTTT	CASSTDRAPSGNTIYF
TRBJ1-2	once	TRBD1	TRBV7-9	15	TGTGCCAGCAGCCTAATCCCGGGACAGGGGGACGGCTACACCTTC	CASSLIPGQGDGYTF
TRBJ2-1	NA	NA	TRBV7-6	12	TGTGCCAGCAGCTCTTGGTTGAATGAGCAGTTCTTC	CASSSWLNEQFF
TRBJ2-7	NA	NA	TRBV6-6	14	TGTGCCAGCAGTCCCGACAGGACCTCCTACGAGCAGTACTTC	CASSPDRTSYEQYF
TRBJ2-3	NA	NA	TRBV27	13	TGTGCCAGCAAGAAAAGGGGAACAGATACGCAGTATTTT	CASKKRGTDTQYF
TRBJ2-3	NA	TRBD2	TRBV27	15	TGTGCCAGCAGTCCGGGGACTAGCGGTTCAGATACGCAGTATTTT	CASSPGTSGSDTQYF
TRBJ2-7	NA	NA	TRBV5-4	13	TGTGCCAGCAGCTTAGATGACTCCTACGAGCAGTACTTC	CASSLDDSYEQYF